This TCR beta chain was retrieved from a study of T-cell memory formation after mild COVID-19. This clonotype was detected a few times. A single record per CDR3 protein comes from TCRdb applying MiXCR to the 5' RACE reads. The data contain approximately 300,000 distinct CDR3 sequences, about 16% of them singletons. Trimming pared 5 bases from V and 7 bases from J, leaving 9 bases between. This CDR3 has 11 amino acids. Per germline, CDR1 SGHRS and CDR2 YFSETQ. The gene calls are TRBV5-1 and TRBJ2-5; D gene ambiguous. This receptor was taken from a young man who had mild COVID-19 (a few samples of this study predate the infection). Cell type and time point are not known. Sequenced input: PBMCs or a T cell subset sorted from them (not recorded which). The CDR3, as DNA: TGCGCCAGCAGTTATGACGGGACCCAGTACTTC. It yields the protein CASSYDGTQYF.